The rows below give T cell receptor beta chains drawn from one sample of a study of CD4 and CD8 cells across lung adenocarcinoma regions. TCRdb called the PCR reads again in MiXCR, with one record for every CDR3 protein. The sample contains 5,000 to 6,000 distinct CDR3 sequences, 50% of which appear only once. The sequenced material came from CD4+ T cells from the margin of a lung tumor. The origin of the receptors is a male donor with lung adenocarcinoma. The CD4 and CD8 labels of this study may be unreliable. Both conserved end residues are part of each CDR3. The D gene is left open where the match is weak. The size entry is marked missing in some rows and otherwise reads once, few, many or a size class.

size,J,D,V,CDR3,DNA
medium-sized,TRBJ2-1,NA,TRBV5-1,CASSLYESSGNEQFF,TGCGCCAGCAGCTTGTATGAGTCTTCGGGTAATGAGCAGTTCTTC
NA,TRBJ1-4,NA,TRBV4-1,CASSQSKGGSNEKLFF,TGCGCCAGCAGCCAGAGCAAGGGGGGATCTAATGAAAAACTGTTTTTT
few,TRBJ2-3,TRBD2,TRBV6-1,CASTRTGLRGDTQYF,TGTGCCAGCACCCGGACGGGACTACGGGGGGATACGCAGTATTTT
NA,TRBJ2-1,NA,TRBV6-1,CASSEAGDGYEQFF,TGTGCCAGCAGTGAAGCGGGAGACGGCTACGAGCAGTTCTTC
NA,TRBJ2-6,NA,TRBV10-2,CASSEWGAASGANVLTF,TGCGCCAGCAGTGAGTGGGGGGCGGCCTCTGGGGCCAACGTCCTGACTTTC
few,TRBJ2-7,NA,TRBV6-1,CASSETWGKQYF,TGTGCCAGCAGTGAGACCTGGGGCAAGCAGTACTTC
medium-sized,TRBJ1-1,TRBD1,TRBV6-1,CASSEYRGGTEAFF,TGTGCCAGCAGTGAGTACAGGGGTGGAACTGAAGCTTTCTTT
NA,TRBJ2-1,TRBD2,TRBV6-1,CANSTLRSGTGSYNEQFF,TGTGCCAACAGTACGCTACGAAGCGGGACCGGCTCCTACAATGAGCAGTTCTTC
NA,TRBJ2-4,NA,TRBV6-1,CGGTGLGGKDTQYF,TGTGGCGGCACGGGGCTGGGGGGCAAAGATACGCAGTACTTC
once,TRBJ2-7,NA,TRBV6-1,CASRGLGGRGTDTQYF,TGTGCCAGCAGGGGTTTGGGTGGCCGTGGCACAGATACGCAGTACTTC
few,TRBJ2-2,NA,TRBV6-4,CASSISPNTGELFF,TGTGCCAGCAGTATCTCGCCGAACACCGGGGAGCTGTTTTTT
medium-sized,TRBJ2-5,NA,TRBV6-1,CASSPGLPPETQYF,TGTGCCAGCAGTCCGGGCTTGCCTCCAGAGACCCAGTACTTC
medium-sized,TRBJ2-3,NA,TRBV6-1,CASSLGLLDADTQYF,TGTGCCAGCAGTCTGGGCCTGCTGGATGCAGATACGCAGTATTTT
NA,TRBJ2-4,NA,TRBV6-1,CASSEEQGAKNIQYF,TGTGCCAGCAGTGAAGAACAGGGAGCCAAAAACATTCAGTACTTC
NA,TRBJ2-4,NA,TRBV11-2,CASSRDRPPYF,TGTGCCAGCAGCAGAGACAGGCCCCCGTACTTC
medium-sized,TRBJ2-1,NA,TRBV6-5,CASSYGPSSVPHSDEQFF,TGTGCCAGCAGTTACGGGCCTAGTAGCGTCCCCCATAGCGATGAGCAGTTCTTC
medium-sized,TRBJ2-1,NA,TRBV6-1,CATQRIRGGASYNEQFF,TGTGCCACACAACGAATTCGAGGAGGGGCTTCCTACAATGAGCAGTTCTTC
NA,TRBJ2-3,TRBD2,TRBV3-1,CASSAGGLADTDTQYF,TGTGCCAGCAGCGCGGGGGGACTAGCGGACACAGATACGCAGTATTTT
NA,TRBJ2-1,TRBD2,TRBV20-1,CSARQPGLSHNEQFF,TGCAGTGCTAGACAACCGGGACTATCTCACAATGAGCAGTTCTTC
once,TRBJ2-1,TRBD1,TRBV10-1,CASSEVPQGRGLSSLNEQFF,TGCGCCAGCAGTGAGGTCCCTCAAGGCAGGGGGCTTTCGTCCCTCAATGAGCAGTTCTTC
NA,TRBJ2-3,NA,TRBV6-4,CARSDGGRGAETQYF,TGTGCCAGGAGTGACGGGGGCCGTGGTGCAGAGACCCAGTACTTT
medium-sized,TRBJ1-2,TRBD1,TRBV6-1,CASRQGQGLNGYTF,TGTGCCAGCAGACAGGGACAGGGTTTAAATGGCTACACCTTC
NA,TRBJ2-3,NA,TRBV5-8,CASSLLDTQYF,TGTGCCAGCAGCTTACTAGATACGCAGTATTTT
large,TRBJ2-3,TRBD1,TRBV27,CASSLLTGTTDTQYF,TGTGCCAGCAGTCTTTTGACAGGGACCACAGATACGCAGTATTTT
NA,TRBJ2-3,NA,TRBV7-2,CASGYQAGSSEAQYF,TGTGCCAGCGGTTACCAGGCAGGGAGCAGCGAGGCGCAGTATTTT
few,TRBJ2-2,TRBD1,TRBV10-1,CASSGQGALNTGELFF,TGCGCCAGCAGCGGACAGGGGGCCCTGAACACCGGGGAGCTGTTTTTT
NA,TRBJ1-1,NA,TRBV14,CASSPNLNTEAFF,TGTGCCAGCAGCCCAAATCTGAACACTGAAGCTTTCTTT
few,TRBJ2-7,TRBD1,TRBV6-5,CASSYSQGAGEQYF,TGTGCCAGCAGTTACTCACAGGGGGCGGGCGAGCAGTACTTC
NA,TRBJ2-5,NA,TRBV4-1,CASSTPPRDRVPDTQYF,TGCGCCAGCAGCACCCCTCCGAGGGACCGGGTACCGGATACCCAGTACTTC
once,TRBJ2-1,NA,TRBV4-1,CASSHNLPRSEQFF,TGCGCCAGCAGCCACAACCTGCCTAGGAGTGAGCAGTTCTTC
medium-sized,TRBJ1-1,NA,TRBV10-3,CAISEDSMNTEAFF,TGTGCCATCAGTGAGGACAGCATGAACACTGAAGCTTTCTTT
few,TRBJ1-2,NA,TRBV6-1,CASSPGEGYTF,TGTGCCAGCAGTCCGGGGGAGGGCTACACCTTC
NA,TRBJ2-1,NA,TRBV10-1,CASSGPGRSDSSYNEQFF,TGCGCCAGCAGTGGGCCGGGACGGAGCGACTCCTCCTACAATGAGCAGTTCTTC
NA,TRBJ2-1,TRBD2,TRBV4-2,CASSQHSGTSGRNEQFF,TGTGCCAGCAGCCAACACTCTGGGACTAGCGGCCGCAATGAGCAGTTCTTC
NA,TRBJ2-1,NA,TRBV6-5,CASSWGAYNEQFF,TGTGCCAGCAGTTGGGGAGCCTACAATGAGCAGTTCTTC
NA,TRBJ1-2,NA,TRBV4-1,CASSAISQDYTF,TGCGCCAGCAGCGCTATTAGCCAGGACTACACCTTC
NA,TRBJ2-7,TRBD2,TRBV14,CASSLGRGEQYF,TGTGCCAGCAGCCTTGGGAGGGGCGAGCAGTACTTC
NA,TRBJ2-3,NA,TRBV10-1,CASGGRSSRDQDTQYF,TGCGCCAGCGGGGGACGGAGTAGCCGTGACCAAGATACCCAGTATTTT
NA,TRBJ1-1,TRBD1,TRBV6-1,CASIPGQGAPSTEAFF,TGTGCCAGCATCCCGGGACAGGGGGCGCCTAGCACTGAAGCTTTCTTT
NA,TRBJ2-4,NA,TRBV27,CASRKQGLSNKNIQYF,TGTGCCAGCAGAAAACAAGGACTGTCCAACAAAAACATTCAGTACTTC
few,TRBJ2-7,TRBD2,TRBV6-1,CASSEATSGAYEQYF,TGTGCCAGCAGTGAAGCGACTAGCGGGGCCTACGAGCAGTACTTC
few,TRBJ2-4,TRBD1,TRBV27,CASSLLTGTTDIQYF,TGTGCCAGCAGTCTTTTGACAGGGACCACAGATATTCAGTATTTC
NA,TRBJ2-3,NA,TRBV24-1,CATSDLTSTDIQYF,TGTGCCACCAGTGATTTAACCAGCACAGATATTCAGTATTTT
few,TRBJ2-3,TRBD2,TRBV7-2,CASSPGGGRADTQYF,TGTGCCAGCAGCCCGGGGGGCGGGAGGGCAGATACGCAGTATTTT